These 26 T cell receptor beta chains share one sample of origin, sequenced in a study of T cell clones after liver transplantation. Sequenced by immunoSEQ multiplex PCR; TCRdb stores in-frame clones only, minus some. Of 20,000 to 25,000 clones listed, about 77% were seen once; the top ten hold 35%. The material sequenced was CD8+ T cells from blood, taken around 4.5 years after liver transplant. These receptors were obtained from a human patient who received a liver transplant. A share of the T cells may be of graft donor origin.

Relative to its sample, this clone is medium-sized. The genes are TRBV7-3 and TRBJ2-1, with a weak D call TRBD2 (5 bases). V was clipped by 5 bases and J by 5 bases, with 13 bases between them. From germline, CDR1 is SGHTA and CDR2 FQGTGA. The CDR3 consists of 14 residues. The CDR3 DNA reads TGTGCCAGCAGCATCGGCGGGCAGCACAATGAGCAGTTCTTC. Its protein product is CASSIGGQHNEQFF.

The chain is built from TRBV5-4 and TRBJ2-7; 7 bases are shared with TRBD1. This CDR3 has 13 residues. V lost 4 bases and J lost 5; bases outside the gene matches: 6. The germline gives CDR1 SGHNT, CDR2 YYREEE (reference sequence). CDR3 nucleotide sequence: TGTGCCAGCAGCCCCCAGACAGGGAACGAGCAGTACTTC. Residues: CASSPQTGNEQYF.

This chain joins TRBV7-9 and TRBJ2-3; no clear D. V lost 3 bases to trimming and J lost 1 base, with 2 bases between them. This CDR3 comprises 12 residues. Germline V gene lookup returns CDR1 SEHNR and CDR2 FQNEAQ (reference sequence). The CDR3: CASSFRTDTQYF. DNA for the CDR3: TGTGCCAGCAGCTTTCGCACAGATACGCAGTATTTT.

The chain joins TRBV14 to TRBJ2-1, with 13 nucleotides matching TRBD2. The ends lost 8 bases at V and 8 bases at J; junction bases unmatched: 12. Germline V lookup: CDR1 SGHDN, CDR2 FVKESK. The CDR3 runs 16 residues. CDR3 DNA: TGTGCCAGCGGTACCGCCGGGACTAGCGGGGCGCATGAGCAGTTCTTC. This gives the protein CASGTAGTSGAHEQFF. The whole variable domain, remainder taken from reference TRBV14 and TRBJ2-1, is EAGVTQFPSHSVIEKGQTVTLRCDPISGHDNLYWYRRVMGKEIKFLLHFVKESKQDESGMPNNRFLAERTGGTYSTLKVQPAELEDSGVYFCASGTAGTSGAHEQFFGPGTRLTVL.

The chain is built from TRBV6-6 and TRBJ1-3; D is unclear. V was cut by 6 bases and J by 4 bases, with 13 bases left in between. The CDR3 runs to 14 residues. Germline V gene lookup returns CDR1 MNHNY and CDR2 SVGAGI (reference sequence). CDR3 protein: CASSPTMSGNTIYF. CDR3 sequence (DNA): TGTGCCAGCAGCCCCACGATGTCCGGAAACACCATATATTTT.

V gene TRBV11-3 combines with J gene TRBJ2-5, with TRBD1 as a possible D gene (6 bases). The CDR3 loop spans 16 amino acids. Germline V gene data show CDR1 as SGHNT and CDR2 as YENEEA. V was cut by 4 bases and J by 5 bases, with 20 bases left in between. The CDR3 sequence: CASSSLQDRPQETQYF. In DNA form, the CDR3 reads TGTGCCAGCAGCTCTCTACAGGACAGACCCCAGGAGACCCAGTACTTC.

The chain carries TRBV2 and TRBJ2-7; TRBD2 might be the D (5 bases). V was trimmed by 4 bases and J by 0 bases, leaving 10 bases between them. Germline CDR1 is SNHLY and CDR2 is FYNNEI. The CDR3 covers 14 residues. CDR3 region: CASSGIGDSYEQYF. CDR3 in DNA: TGTGCCAGCAGTGGAATCGGGGACTCCTACGAGCAGTACTTC.

The chain joins TRBV28 to TRBJ1-2; 7 bases agree with TRBD1. V shed 0 bases and J 7 bases; nucleotides not matched to a gene: 5. Germline assignment: CDR1 MDHEN and CDR2 SYDVKM. This CDR3 is 14 amino acids long. CDR3 sequence: CASSLWRDSSGYTF. CDR3 sequence (DNA): TGTGCCAGCAGTTTATGGAGGGACAGCAGTGGCTACACCTTC.

V usage is TRBV11-1 and J usage is TRBJ2-7; D ambiguous. This CDR3 comprises 11 residues. CDR1 is SGHAT, CDR2 FQDESV, per germline (reference sequence). Trimming took off 1 base at V and 4 bases at J, with 2 bases between the two ends. Here the CDR3 reads CASSLVYEQYF. For the CDR3, the DNA is TGTGCCAGCAGCTTAGTTTACGAGCAGTACTTC.

V gene TRBV19 combines with J gene TRBJ1-5; D remains ambiguous. CDR1 is LNHDA, CDR2 SQIVND, per germline (reference sequence). The ends were cut back, 5 bases at V and 2 bases at J, with 13 bases in the middle. The length of the CDR3 is 15 residues. The CDR3: CASSPLTYGNQPQHF. The CDR3 DNA reads TGTGCCAGTAGTCCCCTGACTTATGGCAATCAGCCCCAGCATTTT.

CDR3 residues: CAWSVWNEKLFF. CDR3 DNA: TGTGCCTGGAGTGTTTGGAATGAAAAACTGTTTTTT. This chain links TRBV30 with TRBJ1-4; D ambiguous. The CDR3 length is 12 residues. The germline gives CDR1 GTSNPN, CDR2 SVGIG (reference sequence). V lost 0 bases, J lost 5 bases, and 4 bases lay in between.

This chain links TRBV19 with TRBJ1-1; no clear D gene. V dropped 1 base and J dropped 0 bases, with 9 bases sitting between them. The germline V gene has CDR1 LNHDA and CDR2 SQIVND (reference sequence). The CDR3 sequence is 15 residues long. The CDR3 spells CASSIAAGMNTEAFF. The CDR3 bases are TGTGCCAGTAGTATAGCGGCAGGAATGAACACTGAAGCTTTCTTT.

V usage is TRBV5-6 and J usage is TRBJ1-6, with D unresolved. Trimming removed 0 bases from V and 6 bases from J, with 7 bases in between. CDR3 length: 14 residues. The germline gives CDR1 SGHDT, CDR2 YYEEEE. This CDR3 reads CASSLAGSNSPLHF. The CDR3 DNA reads TGTGCCAGCAGCTTGGCGGGTAGTAATTCACCCCTCCACTTT.

This clone has more than one count but fewer than ten. The chain is built from TRBV5-6 and TRBJ1-2; 10 positions match TRBD1. The V gene end was trimmed by 3 bases and the J gene end by 3 bases; junction bases not matched to a gene: 5. Per the germline V gene, CDR1 is SGHDT and CDR2 is YYEEEE. The CDR3 is 15 amino acids. CDR3 residues: CASSSPGTGDYGYTF. CDR3 in DNA: TGTGCCAGCAGCTCCCCCGGGACAGGGGACTATGGCTACACCTTC.

This chain uses TRBV7-9 with TRBJ2-4; D possibly corresponds to TRBD2 (6 bases). CDR1 is SEHNR, CDR2 FQNEAQ, per germline (reference sequence). Trimming removed 5 bases at V and 2 bases at J, with 10 bases between. The CDR3 consists of 14 residues. CDR3 loop: CASSPRTTKNIQYF. The CDR3 DNA follows: TGTGCCAGCAGCCCGAGGACTACCAAAAACATTCAGTACTTC.

CDR3 region: CASSGGGVRGEQFF. As DNA, the CDR3 is TGTGCCAGCAGCGGAGGGGGCGTGAGGGGTGAGCAGTTCTTC. The V gene is TRBV9, the J gene TRBJ2-1; the match to TRBD1 covers 7 bases. The CDR3 extends over 14 amino acids. From germline, CDR1 is SGDLS and CDR2 YYNGEE. V lost 3 bases, J lost 9 bases, and 9 bases stayed unmatched.

This rearrangement joins TRBV19 to TRBJ1-5; D might be TRBD1 (6 bases). Trimming took 5 bases from V and 10 from J, leaving 15 bases between them. Germline lookup yields CDR1 LNHDA and CDR2 SQIVND (reference sequence). The CDR3 consists of 13 residues. The CDR3 nucleotides are TGTGCCAGTAGTCCCTCACAGGGAGGCCCCCAGCATTTT. It translates to CASSPSQGGPQHF. The entire variable domain, with the rest obtained from reference TRBV19 and TRBJ1-5, is as follows: DGGITQSPKYLFRKEGQNVTLSCEQNLNHDAMYWYRQDPGQGLRLIYYSQIVNDFQKGDIAEGYSVSREKKESFPLTVTSAQKNPTAFYLCASSPSQGGPQHFGDGTRLSIL.

The V and J genes are TRBV13 and TRBJ1-6; possibly TRBD1 for D (5 bases). Germline V gene sequence: CDR1 PRHDT, CDR2 FYEKMQ (reference sequence). The CDR3 is 15 residues long. Deletions cut 5 bases from V and 2 bases from J, with 10 bases between. In DNA form, the CDR3 reads TGTGCCAGCAGCCCCGCGGGACCCTATAATTCACCCCTCCACTTT. Its translation is CASSPAGPYNSPLHF. The complete variable domain, with remaining parts taken from reference TRBV13 and TRBJ1-6, reads AAGVIQSPRHLIKEKRETATLKCYPIPRHDTVYWYQQGPGQDPQFLISFYEKMQSDKGSIPDRFSAQQFSDYHSELNMSSLELGDSALYFCASSPAGPYNSPLHFGNGTRLTVT.

This chain connects TRBV4-1 to TRBJ2-1; D may match TRBD1 or TRBD2 (5 bases each). This CDR3 is built from 16 residues. Trimming took off 0 bases at V and 6 bases at J, with 15 bases between the two ends. In germline, CDR1 is MGHRA, CDR2 YSYEKL. CDR3: CASSQEGDPNSNEQFF. DNA for the CDR3: TGCGCCAGCAGCCAAGAGGGGGACCCCAACTCCAATGAGCAGTTCTTC.

This chain joins TRBV6-1 and TRBJ2-3; D remains unclear. The CDR3 is made up of 13 amino acids. The V end was cut by 8 bases, the J end by 6 bases, with 15 bases between. Germline lookup yields CDR1 MNHNS and CDR2 SASEGT. The CDR3 protein is CASLRPSGDTQYF. DNA for the CDR3: TGTGCCAGCCTCAGGCCATCGGGCGATACGCAGTATTTT.

The chain links TRBV7-9 to TRBJ2-7, with a possible D match to TRBD1 (5 bases). This CDR3 spans 12 amino acids. The germline V gene encodes CDR1 SEHNR and CDR2 FQNEAQ (reference sequence). V shed 5 bases and J shed 7 bases, with 12 bases lying between them. For the CDR3, the DNA is TGTGCCAGCAGCAGGGGCCCCGGGGAGCAGTACTTC. Encoded protein: CASSRGPGEQYF.

The CDR3 protein is CASSFQGVFYEQYF. The CDR3 nucleotides are TGTGCCAGCAGTTTTCAGGGGGTTTTTTACGAGCAGTACTTC. The chain has TRBV28 and TRBJ2-7; 7 bases line up with TRBD1. In germline, CDR1 is MDHEN, CDR2 SYDVKM. J was trimmed by 4 bases and V by 3 bases; bases with no gene match: 6. CDR3 size: 14 residues. Drawing the rest from reference TRBV28 and TRBJ2-7, the complete variable domain is DVKVTQSSRYLVKRTGEKVFLECVQDMDHENMFWYRQDPGLGLRLIYFSYDVKMKEKGDIPEGYSVSREKKERFSLILESASTNQTSMYLCASSFQGVFYEQYFGPGTRLTVT.

V gene TRBV11-2 combines with J gene TRBJ1-6; D gene uncertain. CDR1 SGHAT and CDR2 FQNNGV come from the germline V gene. The CDR3 loop spans 12 amino acids. The V end was cut by 8 bases, the J end by 10 bases, with 12 bases between. CDR3 nucleotide sequence: TGTGCCAGCCGGGATGAGACATCACCCCTCCACTTT. Protein product: CASRDETSPLHF.

The CDR3 reads CASSAVNTGELFF. The DNA of the CDR3 is TGTGCCAGCAGCGCAGTCAACACCGGGGAGCTGTTTTTT. V usage is TRBV9 and J usage is TRBJ2-2; no firm D call. The V gene's germline CDR1 is SGDLS and CDR2 YYNGEE. This CDR3 is 13 amino acids long. The V end was cut by 3 bases, the J end by 2 bases, with 5 bases between.

The genes are TRBV28 and TRBJ1-3, with a possible D match to TRBD1 (5 bases). Trimming cost V 2 bases and J 1 base, with 12 bases left between them. Germline V gives CDR1 MDHEN, CDR2 SYDVKM. The CDR3 is 16 residues long. This CDR3 is CASSLESGQSGNTIYF. In nucleotides, the CDR3 is TGTGCCAGCAGTTTAGAATCGGGGCAGTCTGGAAACACCATATATTTT.

The genes are TRBV27 and TRBJ1-6, with 8 bases aligning to TRBD1. Unmatched junction bases numbered 3, after V lost 2 bases and J lost 6 bases. Germline V gene data show CDR1 as MNHEY and CDR2 as SMNVEV (reference sequence). The CDR3 consists of 15 residues. CDR3 sequence (DNA): TGTGCCAGCAGTTTAATAACAGGGGGTAATTCACCCCTCCACTTT. Its translation is CASSLITGGNSPLHF.